One sample yielded the 17 T cell receptor beta chains listed below, sequenced in a study of T cell responses to AZD1222 COVID-19 vaccine. TCRdb's copy holds only in-frame clones and misses some; the assay was immunoSEQ multiplex PCR. Among fewer than 90,000 clones listed, about 86% were seen once. The sequencing here drew on peripheral blood, taken 28 days after the second AZD1222 dose. These receptors originate from an adult who received the AZD1222 COVID-19 vaccine.

V is TRBV10-1 and J is TRBJ2-6; 7 bases map to TRBD2. V lost 6 bases to trimming and J lost 0 bases; unmatched junction nucleotides: 8. This CDR3 has 17 residues. CDR1 WNHNN and CDR2 SYGVQD come from the germline V gene (reference sequence). The CDR3 loop is CASRPSRGGSGANVLTF. CDR3 DNA sequence: TGCGCCAGCAGGCCGTCTCGCGGGGGCTCTGGGGCCAACGTCCTGACTTTC.

The genes are TRBV4-2 and TRBJ1-5; D gene unclear. Germline loops: CDR1 LGHNA, CDR2 YNFKEQ. The V end lost 1 base, the J end lost 7 bases, and 11 bases lay between the germline ends. This CDR3 is built from 14 residues. The CDR3 spells CASSQVGGGQPQHF. In nucleotides, the CDR3 is TGTGCCAGCAGCCAAGTAGGAGGAGGACAGCCCCAGCATTTT.

V usage is TRBV28 and J usage is TRBJ2-7; D unresolved. Germline lookup yields CDR1 MDHEN and CDR2 SYDVKM. The V gene lost 6 bases and the J gene lost 4 bases, with 13 bases spanning the gap. The CDR3 covers 13 residues. CDR3 residues: CASSPSLSYEQYF. CDR3 in DNA: TGTGCCAGCAGCCCCTCACTAAGTTACGAGCAGTACTTC.

This chain uses TRBV7-2 with TRBJ2-5; 8 bases are shared with TRBD2. Germline values: CDR1 SGHTA, CDR2 FQGNSA. V gave up 5 bases and J gave up 1 base; unmatched junction bases: 12. There are 17 residues in the CDR3. The CDR3: CASSPSGLAGLQETQYF. The CDR3 region has the DNA TGTGCCAGCAGCCCTAGTGGGCTAGCGGGCCTCCAAGAGACCCAGTACTTC.

This CDR3 is CASSKGLPLAEAFF. In nucleotides, the CDR3 is TGCGCCAGCAGCAAGGGACTCCCTTTAGCTGAAGCTTTCTTT. The J gene is TRBJ1-1, the V gene TRBV5-1, with D maybe TRBD1 (5 bases). This CDR3 contains 14 residues. V was trimmed by 4 bases and J by 6 bases, leaving 16 bases between them. Per the germline V gene, CDR1 is SGHRS and CDR2 is YFSETQ.

CDR3 sequence reads: CASSPEGTVTNEKLFF. The DNA of the CDR3 is TGTGCCAGCTCACCGGAGGGTACGGTTACTAATGAAAAACTGTTTTTT. The V and J genes are TRBV18 and TRBJ1-4; D gene uncertain. The V gene's germline CDR1 is KGHSH and CDR2 LQKENI. V was cut by 3 bases and J by 2 bases, with 13 bases left in between. The CDR3 contains 16 residues.

The rearrangement joins TRBV29-1 to TRBJ1-2; tentatively, D is TRBD1 (6 bases). V lost 1 base and J 1 base, leaving 19 bases between the germline ends. CDR3 size: 17 residues. Germline lookup yields CDR1 SQVTM and CDR2 ANQGSEA. CDR3 DNA: TGCAGCGTTGAAGTGAGATCCCCAGGGGCCTTTAACTATGGCTACACCTTC. It yields the protein CSVEVRSPGAFNYGYTF.

The CDR3 DNA reads TGTGCCAGCTCACCATCAGAGTACGGATCCTACGAGCAGTACTTC. Residues: CASSPSEYGSYEQYF. The chain recombines TRBV18 with TRBJ2-7; no clear D gene. Germline lookup yields CDR1 KGHSH and CDR2 LQKENI. The CDR3 spans 15 residues. V was pared by 2 bases and J by 1 base, with 12 bases between.

This sequence joins TRBV5-4 and TRBJ1-1, with 7 positions matching TRBD1. Germline values: CDR1 SGHNT, CDR2 YYREEE (reference sequence). The CDR3 consists of 14 residues. V shed 4 bases, J shed 3 bases, and the junction held 6 bases outside the gene matches. The CDR3 DNA reads TGTGCCAGCAGCCCAGCAGGGGGGTACACTGAAGCTTTCTTT. This sequence encodes CASSPAGGYTEAFF.

The rearrangement joins TRBV11-3 to TRBJ1-1; TRBD1 matches 7 bases. CDR1 is SGHNT, CDR2 YENEEA, per germline. This CDR3 is built from 14 residues. V was pared by 4 bases and J by 7 bases, with 9 bases of the junction left unmatched. The chain's CDR3 is CASSYGQAGGEAFF. As DNA, the CDR3 is TGTGCCAGCAGCTACGGACAGGCTGGCGGTGAAGCTTTCTTT. Together with reference TRBV11-3 and TRBJ1-1, the CDR3 gives the full variable domain: EAGVVQSPRYKIIEKKQPVAFWCNPISGHNTLYWYLQNLGQGPELLIRYENEEAVDDSQLPKDRFSAERLKGVDSTLKIQPAELGDSAVYLCASSYGQAGGEAFFGQGTRLTVV.

The rearrangement joins TRBV5-1 to TRBJ2-7; 10 nucleotides line up with TRBD1. With 5 bases clipped from V and 6 bases from J, the junction kept 8 bases outside the gene matches. The CDR3 is 14 amino acids. Germline V gene lookup returns CDR1 SGHRS and CDR2 YFSETQ. This CDR3 reads CASSRQGASGEQYF. The CDR3 coding sequence is TGCGCCAGCAGTAGACAGGGGGCTTCAGGCGAGCAGTACTTC.

The V and J genes are TRBV5-1 and TRBJ2-2; D is unclear. The V gene's germline CDR1 is SGHRS and CDR2 YFSETQ. The ends were cut back, 3 bases at V and 7 bases at J, with 16 bases in the middle. The CDR3 length is 15 residues. The DNA for the CDR3 is TGCGCCAGCAGCTCTGGGAATGCAATTGGCGGGGAGCTGTTTTTT. Its translation: CASSSGNAIGGELFF.

The chain combines TRBV28 with TRBJ1-6; the D gene is possibly TRBD1 (5 bases). The V end lost 7 bases, the J end lost 8 bases, and 18 bases lay between the germline ends. The CDR3 has 15 residues. Germline V lookup: CDR1 MDHEN, CDR2 SYDVKM. The CDR3 region is CASTTFGDGYSPLHF. The CDR3 nucleotides read TGTGCCAGCACCACTTTTGGGGACGGGTATTCACCCCTCCACTTT.

V usage is TRBV25-1 and J usage is TRBJ1-1; D is uncertain. The CDR3 has 13 residues. Per the germline V gene, CDR1 is MGHDK and CDR2 is SYGVNS. V lost 10 bases to trimming and J lost 3 bases, with 15 bases between them. The CDR3 reads CANNSTLDTEAFF. Here the CDR3 DNA reads TGTGCCAACAACTCCACCCTTGACACTGAAGCTTTCTTT. Drawing the rest from reference TRBV25-1 and TRBJ1-1, the complete variable domain is EADIYQTPRYLVIGTGKKITLECSQTMGHDKMYWYQQDPGMELHLIHYSYGVNSTEKGDLSSESTVSRIRTEHFPLTLESARPSHTSQYLCANNSTLDTEAFFGQGTRLTVV.

The CDR3 region has the DNA TGTGCCAGCAGTTCCCGGGGGCCAGATACGCAGTATTTT. Translating gives CASSSRGPDTQYF. The rearrangement joins TRBV6-5 to TRBJ2-3; D may correspond to TRBD1 or TRBD2 (6 bases each). The germline CDR1 and CDR2 sequences are MNHEY and SVGAGI. The CDR3 totals 13 residues. Trimming took off 4 bases at V and 4 bases at J, with 9 bases between the two ends.

The rearrangement uses TRBV27 and TRBJ2-7, with D perhaps matching TRBD1 (6 bases). Trimming left V 8 bases short and J 3 bases short, with 11 bases between. This CDR3 has 12 residues. Per the germline V gene, CDR1 is MNHEY and CDR2 is SMNVEV (reference sequence). DNA for the CDR3: TGTGCCAGCTCCGGACAGAGCTACGAGCAGTACTTC. Protein: CASSGQSYEQYF.

The rearrangement uses TRBV5-1 and TRBJ1-1, with D uncertain. The CDR3 totals 13 residues. Germline V gene sequence: CDR1 SGHRS, CDR2 YFSETQ. Trimming pared 6 bases from V and 1 base from J, leaving 10 bases between. The CDR3 is CASTPLGNTEAFF. For the CDR3, the DNA is TGCGCCAGCACCCCCTTGGGGAACACTGAAGCTTTCTTT.